The text below deals with one T cell receptor (beta chain). At one of its ends the junction is not consistent with the germline gene, which may arise from a read error. CDR3 length: 14 residues. Germline-derived CDR1 and CDR2 are SGHTA and FQGNSA. The data originate from a study of shared clonotypes between healthy human individuals. Profiling relied on immunoSEQ multiplex PCR, and the TCRdb table lists in-frame clones only, not all of them. The repertoire holds hundreds of thousands of clones, with 73% as singletons. This sequence originates from a woman aged 25-40 years in good health. What was sequenced was memory CD4+ T cells sorted from blood. The subset was: CD45RA-negative fraction. The chain carries TRBV7-2 and TRBJ1-5; 9 positions agree with TRBD1. DNA of the CDR3: TGTGCCAGCAGCCTAGCACAGGGGGCAGGGCCCCAGCATTTT. This gives the protein CASSLAQGAGPQHF.